A selection of T cell receptor beta chains follows, all from one sample in a study of cytotoxic CD8 clonotypes in ibrutinib-treated CLL. The data were produced by immunoSEQ multiplex PCR, yet TCRdb's version contains in-frame clones alone and is incomplete. The table lists tens of thousands of clones, around four fifths of them singletons, with roughly 22% in the top ten. The sample consisted of PBMCs, taken after 24 months of ibrutinib treatment. All receptors derive from a human donor with chronic lymphocytic leukemia. Each CDR3 is given with its conserved first and last residue. The order of the fields is clone size, D gene, J gene, V gene, CDR3 DNA, CDR3 protein. A D gene is named only where the DNA matches it firmly. Only part of the rows carry a size: once, few, many, or a class if the clone is expanded.

size: -
D: TRBD2
J: TRBJ2-7
V: TRBV5-1
DNA: TGCGCCAGCAGCTTGGGTGGGACTAGCGGGACCGACGAGCAGTACTTC
CDR3: CASSLGGTSGTDEQYF

size: -
D: -
J: TRBJ2-2
V: TRBV19
DNA: TGTGCCAGCCGCTCGGTGTGGACGCGAAACACCGGGGAGCTGTTTTTT
CDR3: CASRSVWTRNTGELFF

size: -
D: TRBD1
J: TRBJ1-6
V: TRBV7-2
DNA: TGTGCCAGCAGCTCTACAGGGGGATCACCCCTCCACTTT
CDR3: CASSSTGGSPLHF

size: -
D: TRBD1
J: TRBJ1-2
V: TRBV27
DNA: TGTGCCAGCAGTCCGACAGGGGATGGCTACACCTTC
CDR3: CASSPTGDGYTF

size: -
D: -
J: TRBJ1-1
V: TRBV10-3
DNA: TGTGCCATCAGTGAGTTAGGGGGGAACACTGAAGCTTTCTTT
CDR3: CAISELGGNTEAFF

size: few
D: -
J: TRBJ1-2
V: TRBV19
DNA: TGTGCCTGTAATAGGGGATATGGCTACACCTTC
CDR3: CACNRGYGYTF

size: -
D: -
J: TRBJ2-6
V: TRBV27
DNA: TGTGCCAGCAGTTTATGGAACTCTGGGGCCAACGTCCTGACTTTC
CDR3: CASSLWNSGANVLTF

size: -
D: TRBD1
J: TRBJ2-2
V: TRBV19
DNA: TGTGCCAGTAGTATCTTGACAGGGGGAGGGTCCGGGGAGCTGTTTTTT
CDR3: CASSILTGGGSGELFF

size: -
D: TRBD2
J: TRBJ2-7
V: TRBV7-2
DNA: TGTGCCAGCAGCCCAACTAGCGGGAGCTCCTACGAGCAGTACTTC
CDR3: CASSPTSGSSYEQYF

size: -
D: -
J: TRBJ1-3
V: TRBV30
DNA: TGTGCCTGGAGTGGGACAGTTGGAAACACCATATATTTT
CDR3: CAWSGTVGNTIYF

size: -
D: TRBD2
J: TRBJ2-1
V: TRBV7-2
DNA: TGTGCCAGCAGGCAACCCGGACTAGCGGGAGCTAGCTCCTACAATGAGCAGTTCTTC
CDR3: CASRQPGLAGASSYNEQFF

size: -
D: -
J: TRBJ2-3
V: TRBV27
DNA: TGTGCCAGCAGTGACCGGGGTCCAATTAGCACAGATACGCAGTATTTT
CDR3: CASSDRGPISTDTQYF

size: -
D: -
J: TRBJ2-7
V: TRBV7-6
DNA: TGTGCCAGCAGCCCCCAAGGACAGCTTTACTCCTACGAGCAGTACTTC
CDR3: CASSPQGQLYSYEQYF

size: -
D: TRBD1
J: TRBJ2-1
V: TRBV6-5
DNA: TGTGCCAGCAGTTACTCACGACAGGGTCTCAATGAGCAGTTCTTC
CDR3: CASSYSRQGLNEQFF

size: -
D: -
J: TRBJ2-3
V: TRBV25-1
DNA: TGTGCCAGCAGTCAGAAAGATACGCAGTATTTT
CDR3: CASSQKDTQYF

size: -
D: -
J: TRBJ1-1
V: TRBV7-4
DNA: TGTGCCAGCAGCACAGGAGGGGGACCCAACACTGAAGCTTTCTTT
CDR3: CASSTGGGPNTEAFF

size: -
D: -
J: TRBJ1-4
V: TRBV28
DNA: TGTGCCAGCAGTCCACAGGGTATCGGCGGAGAAGCTAATGAAAAACTGTTTTTT
CDR3: CASSPQGIGGEANEKLFF

size: -
D: TRBD1
J: TRBJ1-2
V: TRBV5-8
DNA: TGTGCCAGCAGCATCCCACAGGGGGCCTATGGCTACACCTTC
CDR3: CASSIPQGAYGYTF

size: -
D: TRBD1
J: TRBJ2-7
V: TRBV19
DNA: TGTGCCAGTAGGCCGGGACAGGGAAGCTCCTACGAGCAGTACTTC
CDR3: CASRPGQGSSYEQYF

size: once
D: -
J: TRBJ1-2
V: TRBV28
DNA: TGTGCCAGCAGTTTCTCGAGGGACTATGGCTACACCTTC
CDR3: CASSFSRDYGYTF

size: -
D: -
J: TRBJ1-3
V: TRBV6-1
DNA: TGTGCCAGCAGTGAATGGGACGGTCGATCTGGAAACACCATATATTTT
CDR3: CASSEWDGRSGNTIYF

size: -
D: -
J: TRBJ1-2
V: TRBV16
DNA: TGTGCCAGCAGCCAGCTGCCCCTGGTCGGGGTAAACTATGGCTACACCTTC
CDR3: CASSQLPLVGVNYGYTF

size: -
D: -
J: TRBJ1-2
V: TRBV5-6
DNA: TGTGCCAGCAGCTCGACACCCTGGGGGCGTGGCTACACCTTC
CDR3: CASSSTPWGRGYTF

size: -
D: -
J: TRBJ1-1
V: TRBV27
DNA: TGTGCCAGCAGTTTCTGGGGAGGCACTGAAGCTTTCTTT
CDR3: CASSFWGGTEAFF

size: few
D: TRBD2
J: TRBJ2-1
V: TRBV4-2
DNA: TGTGCCAGCAGCCAAGATGAACTAGCGGCTAATGAGCAGTTCTTC
CDR3: CASSQDELAANEQFF

size: -
D: -
J: TRBJ2-7
V: TRBV6-6
DNA: TGTGCCAGCAGTTCACCGACCTTAAGTAACTACGAGCAGTACTTC
CDR3: CASSSPTLSNYEQYF

size: -
D: TRBD2
J: TRBJ2-7
V: TRBV27
DNA: TGTGCCAGCAGTTTATTCAGCGGGGGAGGCACCTACGAGCAGTACTTC
CDR3: CASSLFSGGGTYEQYF

size: -
D: -
J: TRBJ2-5
V: TRBV5-1
DNA: TGCGCCAGCAGCTTGGTTGAGACCCAGTACTTC
CDR3: CASSLVETQYF

size: -
D: -
J: TRBJ2-2
V: TRBV18
DNA: TGTGCCAGCTCCCAGAAATACAACAACGGGGAGCTGTTTTTT
CDR3: CASSQKYNNGELFF

size: -
D: TRBD2
J: TRBJ2-5
V: TRBV7-2
DNA: TGTGCCAGCAGCTTAGCTAGCGGGAGGGTGGAGACCCAGTACTTC
CDR3: CASSLASGRVETQYF

size: once
D: TRBD2
J: TRBJ2-7
V: TRBV28
DNA: TGTGCCAGCAGACCTATGACTAGCGGGGACTCCTACGAGCAGTACTTC
CDR3: CASRPMTSGDSYEQYF

size: -
D: TRBD2
J: TRBJ2-1
V: TRBV19
DNA: TGTGCCAGTAACGCGGGAGGGCCGTTGCTGAATGAGCAGTTCTTC
CDR3: CASNAGGPLLNEQFF

size: -
D: TRBD2
J: TRBJ2-7
V: TRBV29-1
DNA: TGCAGCGTTTTAAAACTAGCGGGTTCTACCTACGAGCAGTACTTC
CDR3: CSVLKLAGSTYEQYF

size: -
D: TRBD2
J: TRBJ2-2
V: TRBV18
DNA: TGTGCCAGCTCACTTGCTGGGGCTAGCGGGAACACCGGGGAGCTGTTTTTT
CDR3: CASSLAGASGNTGELFF

size: -
D: -
J: TRBJ1-2
V: TRBV7-2
DNA: TGTGCCAGCAGCTTATGGGGGGAAGCTAACTATGGCTACACCTTC
CDR3: CASSLWGEANYGYTF

size: once
D: -
J: TRBJ2-7
V: TRBV7-9
DNA: TGTGCCAGCAGCAAAGGAGGACCGGACAGCTCCTACGAGCAGTACTTC
CDR3: CASSKGGPDSSYEQYF

size: -
D: -
J: TRBJ1-4
V: TRBV5-1
DNA: TGCGCCAGCAGCTTGGAGGGAGGGAAGAATGAAAAACTGTTTTTT
CDR3: CASSLEGGKNEKLFF

size: -
D: -
J: TRBJ2-1
V: TRBV11-2
DNA: TGTGCCAGCAGCTCCGCTCGCGCTAGTGAGCAGTTCTTC
CDR3: CASSSARASEQFF

size: -
D: -
J: TRBJ2-7
V: TRBV21-1
DNA: TGTGCCAGCAGCATGCTACGGACGGGGCGGGATGTTGACGACGAGCAGTACTTC
CDR3: CASSMLRTGRDVDDEQYF

size: -
D: -
J: TRBJ2-1
V: TRBV7-2
DNA: TGTGCCAGCAGCTTAGCTAGGACCTACAATGAGCAGTTCTTC
CDR3: CASSLARTYNEQFF

size: -
D: -
J: TRBJ2-7
V: TRBV2
DNA: TGTGCCAGCCACCTTTCGTTGCCTGTCTCCTACGAGCAGTACTTC
CDR3: CASHLSLPVSYEQYF

size: -
D: TRBD1
J: TRBJ1-4
V: TRBV28
DNA: TGTGCCAGCAGTGTGCAGGGGGCCGGTGAAAAACTGTTTTTT
CDR3: CASSVQGAGEKLFF

size: -
D: -
J: TRBJ2-7
V: TRBV18
DNA: TGTGCCAGCTCACCTCTCGCGGACAGTTTTTACGAGCAGTACTTC
CDR3: CASSPLADSFYEQYF

size: -
D: -
J: TRBJ2-7
V: TRBV6-5
DNA: TGTGCCAGCAGACAATCCGGGACGGTCGGCGAGCAGTACTTC
CDR3: CASRQSGTVGEQYF

size: -
D: -
J: TRBJ2-7
V: TRBV28
DNA: TGTGCCAGCTGTTCCCAAAGTCGGCGGAACTACGAGCAGTACTTC
CDR3: CASCSQSRRNYEQYF

size: -
D: -
J: TRBJ2-5
V: TRBV5-1
DNA: TGCGCCAGCGGATTTGGGGGGCAGGTGGAGACCCAGTACTTC
CDR3: CASGFGGQVETQYF

size: -
D: -
J: TRBJ2-7
V: TRBV6-5
DNA: TGTGCCAGCACCCCGGGACGCAGCTACGAGCAGTACTTC
CDR3: CASTPGRSYEQYF

size: -
D: TRBD1
J: TRBJ2-7
V: TRBV10-3
DNA: TGTGCCACGACAGGGGCCGTCGAATCTTCCTACGAGCAGTACTTC
CDR3: CATTGAVESSYEQYF

size: -
D: TRBD1
J: TRBJ2-1
V: TRBV7-8
DNA: TGTGCCAGCAGCTTACCGGGACAGTACAATGAGCAGTTCTTC
CDR3: CASSLPGQYNEQFF

size: -
D: -
J: TRBJ2-3
V: TRBV2
DNA: TGTGCCAGCACTACACTGGGTCCCACAGATACGCAGTATTTT
CDR3: CASTTLGPTDTQYF

size: -
D: -
J: TRBJ1-1
V: TRBV9
DNA: TGTGCCAGCAGCGTAGGCCCCGGTGTGATGGGCACTGAAGCTTTCTTT
CDR3: CASSVGPGVMGTEAFF